This T cell receptor beta chain was recorded in a study of blood T cells in healthy people across ages (dated by TCRdb to the mid-2010s). Study-wide context: In model experiments, template switching captured roughly one uniquely barcoded TCR beta cDNA molecule for every two T cells. Two additional independent replicas of 1 million unique cDNA reads from the same blood draw were analyzed for two donors (one aged 18 to 30 and one aged 80 or older). To avoid experimental bias, donors of different ages were distributed randomly across sequencing lanes. The donors were divided into four age groups: young (average roughly 15 years), middle-aged (roughly 40), aged (about 60) and long-lived (approximately 74). To track age-related changes in TCR beta repertoire diversity, the study relied on deep sequencing normalized with unique cDNA molecular identifiers. Beyond this particular receptor, the publication reports: Because the CMV infection status of the donors was unknown, age-related changes in expanded clonotypes may potentially have been confounded. Because profiling used bulk unsorted PBMCs, naive and antigen-experienced compartments could not be compared conclusively. There was a strong correlation between observed TCR beta diversity and the percentage of naive T cells measured by flow cytometry. Compared with the aged group, the long-lived group had more naive CD4+ T cells, fewer expanded clones and increased TCR diversity, suggesting age selection. Estimates of total diversity based on one million sequenced T cells were regarded as lower bounds and as underestimates. Observed TCR beta diversity per million T cells fell roughly linearly with age, and a significant reduction was already apparent by age around 40.

The donors were around 39 Caucasian individuals from Russia, aged roughly 6 to 90 years, who were systemically healthy. Approximately 10 milliliters of peripheral blood were collected from each donor into EDTA-treated Vacutainer tubes. Ficoll-Paque density-gradient centrifugation was used to isolate PBMCs, with at least 7 million obtained per sample. Total RNA was extracted from PBMCs with Trizol reagent, with at least 6 micrograms obtained per sample. For every donor, an aliquot of PBMCs went through flow cytometry to measure the percentages of naive CD45RAhigh/CD27high T cells. The receptor library was made with 5' RACE. For sequencing, an Illumina HiSeq 2500 was employed. A second PCR of about 7 to 12 cycles was performed with a sample-barcoded 5' primer and a J-beta primer mix. A template-switch 5' adaptor carrying 12 random nucleotides introduced a unique molecular identifier onto each TCR beta cDNA molecule. Each sample yielded at least 2.5 million CDR3-containing paired-end reads. All of the RNA was converted into first-strand cDNA using the Mint cDNA synthesis kit, with a TRBC-specific oligonucleotide serving as the primer. Following uracil-DNA glycosylase treatment, all cDNA underwent a first 18-cycle PCR with the universal primers M1SS and BC2_uni_R. For the original study's pipeline: For normalization, 1 million high-quality reads, each with a distinct molecular identifier, were randomly selected from each sample. Reads sharing molecular identifiers were discarded rather than binned into consensus sequences. MiTCR, run with a Q25 quality threshold and the strictest error-elimination algorithm, handled CDR3 identification, clonotype clustering and error correction. Lower-bound total TCR beta diversity was estimated with a nonparametric unseen species model using Euler transformation. TCRdb passed the public sequencing reads through fastp at Q25 and MiXCR, retaining productive beta sequences. Each record represents a unique CDR3 protein, reported with the most common genes and DNA among its rows. For this entry, the V and J calls and clone size follow TCRdb and not the study's own pipeline. Across this sample there are approximately 1,000,000 distinct CDR3 sequences, with 35% to 55% seen only once. The top ten hold approximately 20% of the sample.

Via the germline V gene, CDR1 is SGHNT and CDR2 YENEEA. The CDR3 numbers 13 residues from cysteine through phenylalanine. Only the CDR3 DNA is retained, 39 bases long and in frame from the first base. About this clonotype itself: Its binding antigen is unknown. Base qualities are missing; no much larger clone stands one base away.

The origin of this receptor is a woman aged 55-75 years in good health. This sequence uses TRBV11-3 and TRBJ2-5, and TRBD1 matches 7 of the central bases. The J call may not be correct, given that the DNA end is closer to TRBJ2-7. Source material: blood. The DNA is TGTGCCAGCAGCTTAGATGCAGGGGGCGAGCAGTACTTC. Translation gives CASSLDAGGEQYF.